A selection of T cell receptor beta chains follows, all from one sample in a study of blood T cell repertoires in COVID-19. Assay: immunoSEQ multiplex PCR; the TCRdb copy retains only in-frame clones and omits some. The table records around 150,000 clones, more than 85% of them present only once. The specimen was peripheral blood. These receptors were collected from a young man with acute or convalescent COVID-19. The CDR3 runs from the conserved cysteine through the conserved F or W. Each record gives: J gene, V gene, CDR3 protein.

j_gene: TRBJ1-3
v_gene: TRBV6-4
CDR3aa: CASSDSGRGTGSGNTIYF

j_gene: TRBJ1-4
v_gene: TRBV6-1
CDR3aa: CASSEDRGFEKLFF

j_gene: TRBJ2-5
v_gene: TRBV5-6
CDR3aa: CASSRRGQGAETQYF

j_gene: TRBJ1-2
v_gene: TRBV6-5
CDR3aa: CASSYFITGGYTF

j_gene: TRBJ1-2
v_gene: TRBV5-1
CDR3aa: CASSQGQGTYGYTF

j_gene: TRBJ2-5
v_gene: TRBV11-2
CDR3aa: CASSLFTATQYF

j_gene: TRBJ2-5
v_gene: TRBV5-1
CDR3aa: CASSRPETLNQETQYF

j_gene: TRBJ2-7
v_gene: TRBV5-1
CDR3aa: CASSPGQERYEQYF

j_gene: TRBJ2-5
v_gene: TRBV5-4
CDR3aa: CASILETQYF

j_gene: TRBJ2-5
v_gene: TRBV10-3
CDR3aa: CAILVPYQETQYF

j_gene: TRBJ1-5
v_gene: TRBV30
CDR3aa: CAWTGQGNQPQHF

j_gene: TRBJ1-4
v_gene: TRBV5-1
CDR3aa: CASSLYNPGTGEKLFF

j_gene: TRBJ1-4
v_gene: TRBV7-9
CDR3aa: CASSSPGAGDEKLFF

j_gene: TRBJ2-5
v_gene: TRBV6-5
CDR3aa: CATLGLAGSQETQYF

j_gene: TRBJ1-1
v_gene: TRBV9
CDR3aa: CASSVVPRQGQNTEAFF

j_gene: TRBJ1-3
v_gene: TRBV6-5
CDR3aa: CASSYDSHSGNTIYF

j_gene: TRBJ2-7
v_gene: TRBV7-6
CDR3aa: CASSLERPGGYYEQYF

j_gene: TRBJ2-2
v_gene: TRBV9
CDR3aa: CASSVGGQGVTGELFF

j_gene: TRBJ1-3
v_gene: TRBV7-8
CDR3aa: CASSLRAGAGNTIYF

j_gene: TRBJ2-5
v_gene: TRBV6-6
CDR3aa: CASSYSQGAQETQYF

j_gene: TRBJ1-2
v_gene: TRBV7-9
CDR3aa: CASSSRATGGGYGYTF

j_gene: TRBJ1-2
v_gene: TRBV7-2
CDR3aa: CASSFGNRAYGYTF

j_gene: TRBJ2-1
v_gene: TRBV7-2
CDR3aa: CASSSDGLAPYNEQFF

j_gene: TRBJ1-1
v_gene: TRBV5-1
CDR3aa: CASSSQGAQTEAFF

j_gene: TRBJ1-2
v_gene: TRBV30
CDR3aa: CAFIRTGANYGYTF

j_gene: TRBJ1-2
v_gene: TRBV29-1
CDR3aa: CSVPGQEIYGYTF

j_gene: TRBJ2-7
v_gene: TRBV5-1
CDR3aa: CASSGRGDYRLEQYF

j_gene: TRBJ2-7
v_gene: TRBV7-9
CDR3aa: CASSLVLRGSYEQYF

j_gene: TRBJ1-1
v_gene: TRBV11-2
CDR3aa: CASSLSGLNTEAFF

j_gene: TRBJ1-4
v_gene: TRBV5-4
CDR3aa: CASSLGGMRTNEKLFF

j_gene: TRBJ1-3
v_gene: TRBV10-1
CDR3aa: CARHRTAFSGNTIYF

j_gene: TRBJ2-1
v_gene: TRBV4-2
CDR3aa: CASSQELRQTQYNEQFF

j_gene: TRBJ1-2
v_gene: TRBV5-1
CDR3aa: CASSLGTNYGYTF

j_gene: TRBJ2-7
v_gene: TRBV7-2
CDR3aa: CASSLSTFSRVSGEQYF

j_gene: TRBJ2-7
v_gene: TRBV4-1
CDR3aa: CASSQVGDRGYEQYF

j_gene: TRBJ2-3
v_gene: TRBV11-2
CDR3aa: CASSLLQGSTDTQYF

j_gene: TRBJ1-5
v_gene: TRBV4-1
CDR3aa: CASSQAPTAQPQHF

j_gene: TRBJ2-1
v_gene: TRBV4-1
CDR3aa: CASSQGVTGSYNEQFF

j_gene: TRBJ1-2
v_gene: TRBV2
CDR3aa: CASSDGRVGGYTF

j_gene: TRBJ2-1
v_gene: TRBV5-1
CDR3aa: CASSFSGDSYNEQFF

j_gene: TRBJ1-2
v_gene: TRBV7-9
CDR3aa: CASRAQGASYGYTF

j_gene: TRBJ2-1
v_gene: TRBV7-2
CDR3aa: CASSGLYNEQFF

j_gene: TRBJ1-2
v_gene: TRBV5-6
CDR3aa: CASSQFNRDRTYGYTF

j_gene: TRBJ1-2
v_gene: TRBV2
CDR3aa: CASSMTGTGYTF

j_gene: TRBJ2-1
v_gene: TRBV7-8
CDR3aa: CASSFWTSGSGSYNEQFF

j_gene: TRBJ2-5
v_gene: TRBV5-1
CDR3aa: CASSAPGERGTQETQYF

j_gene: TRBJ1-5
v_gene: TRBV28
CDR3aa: CASSTQDRGGQPQHF

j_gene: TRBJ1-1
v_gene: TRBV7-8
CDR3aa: CASSLAIWDRARSEAFF

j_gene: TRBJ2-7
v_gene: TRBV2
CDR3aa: CASSPILGGTKREQYF

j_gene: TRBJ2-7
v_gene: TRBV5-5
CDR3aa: CASSRTGGNSYEQYF

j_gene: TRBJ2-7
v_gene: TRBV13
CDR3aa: CASSSGQSYEQYF

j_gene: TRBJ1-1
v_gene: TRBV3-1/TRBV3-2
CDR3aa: CASSQGWSGTRRFTEAFF

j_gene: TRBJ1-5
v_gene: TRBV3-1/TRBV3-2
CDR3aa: CASSQHGQENQPQHF